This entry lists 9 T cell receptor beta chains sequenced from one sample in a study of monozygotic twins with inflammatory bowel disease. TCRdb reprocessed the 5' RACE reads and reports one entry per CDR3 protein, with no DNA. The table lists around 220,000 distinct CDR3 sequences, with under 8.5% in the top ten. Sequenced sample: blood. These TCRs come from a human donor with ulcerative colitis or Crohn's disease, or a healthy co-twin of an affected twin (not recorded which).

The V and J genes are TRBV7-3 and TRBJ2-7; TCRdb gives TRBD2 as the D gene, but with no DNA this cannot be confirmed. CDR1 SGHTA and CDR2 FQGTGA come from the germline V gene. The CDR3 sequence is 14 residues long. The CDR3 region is CASSLKSRAYEQYF.

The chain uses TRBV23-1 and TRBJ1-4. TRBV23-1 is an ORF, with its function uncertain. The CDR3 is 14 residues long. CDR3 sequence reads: CASSPGRQNEKLFF.

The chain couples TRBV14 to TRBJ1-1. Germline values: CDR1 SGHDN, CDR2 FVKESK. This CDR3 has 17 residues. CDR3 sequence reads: CASSQDFRAGRDTEAFF.

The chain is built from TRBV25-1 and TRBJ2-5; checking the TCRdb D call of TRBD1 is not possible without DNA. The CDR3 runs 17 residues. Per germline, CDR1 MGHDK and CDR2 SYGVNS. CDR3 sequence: CASRGDRNLISQETQYF.

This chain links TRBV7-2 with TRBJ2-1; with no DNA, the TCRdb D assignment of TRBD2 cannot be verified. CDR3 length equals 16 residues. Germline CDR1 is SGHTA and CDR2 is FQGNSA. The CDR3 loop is CASSPEVGLVYNEQFF.

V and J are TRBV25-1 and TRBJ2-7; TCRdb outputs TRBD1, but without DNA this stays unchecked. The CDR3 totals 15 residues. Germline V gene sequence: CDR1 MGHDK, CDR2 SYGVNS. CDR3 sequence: CASSDYQGGTYEQYF.

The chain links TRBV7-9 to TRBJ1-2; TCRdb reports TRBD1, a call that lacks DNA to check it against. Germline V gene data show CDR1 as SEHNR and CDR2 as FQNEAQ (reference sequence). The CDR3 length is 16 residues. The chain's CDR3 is CASSPPVDFANYGYTF.

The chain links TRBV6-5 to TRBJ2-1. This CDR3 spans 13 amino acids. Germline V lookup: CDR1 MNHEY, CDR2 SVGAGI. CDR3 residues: CASSYGDYNEQFF.

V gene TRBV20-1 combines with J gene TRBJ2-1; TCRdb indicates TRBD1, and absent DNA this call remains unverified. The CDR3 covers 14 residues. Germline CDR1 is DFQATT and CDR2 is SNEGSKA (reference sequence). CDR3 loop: CSAREYTGWNEQFF.